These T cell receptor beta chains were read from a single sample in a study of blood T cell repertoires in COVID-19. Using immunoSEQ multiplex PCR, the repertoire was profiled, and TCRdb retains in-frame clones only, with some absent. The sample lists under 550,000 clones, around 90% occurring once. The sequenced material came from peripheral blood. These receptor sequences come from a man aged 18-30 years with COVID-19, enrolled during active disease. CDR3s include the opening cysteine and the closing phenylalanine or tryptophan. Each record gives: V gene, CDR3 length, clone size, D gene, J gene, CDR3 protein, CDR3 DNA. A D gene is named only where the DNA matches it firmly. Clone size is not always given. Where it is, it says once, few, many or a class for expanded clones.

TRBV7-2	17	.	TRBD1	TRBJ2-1	CASRLGREQGAYNEQFF	TGTGCCAGCAGACTAGGACGAGAACAGGGGGCCTACAATGAGCAGTTCTTC
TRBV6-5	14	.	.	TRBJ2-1	CASQGGASYNEQFF	TGTGCCAGCCAGGGGGGAGCTTCCTACAATGAGCAGTTCTTC
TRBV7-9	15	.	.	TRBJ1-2	CASSSITQGFHGYTF	TGTGCCAGCAGCTCCATCACGCAGGGGTTCCATGGCTACACCTTC
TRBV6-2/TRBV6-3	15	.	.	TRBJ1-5	CASSTPRGGGQPQHF	TGTGCCAGCAGTACCCCGCGCGGCGGGGGTCAGCCCCAGCATTTT
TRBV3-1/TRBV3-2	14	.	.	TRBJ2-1	CASSQQRELGEQFF	TGTGCCAGCAGCCAACAAAGGGAACTAGGTGAGCAGTTCTTC
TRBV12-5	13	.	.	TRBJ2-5	CASDRQGGETQYF	TGTGCTAGTGACCGACAGGGAGGAGAGACCCAGTACTTC
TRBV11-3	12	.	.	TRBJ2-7	CASILADYEQYF	TGTGCCAGCATCCTTGCGGATTACGAGCAGTACTTC
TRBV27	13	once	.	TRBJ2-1	CASSLSSYNEQFF	TGTGCCAGCAGTCTTAGCTCCTACAATGAGCAGTTCTTC
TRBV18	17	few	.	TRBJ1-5	CASSPPAGLGSNQPQHF	TGTGCCAGCTCACCACCGGCAGGGCTGGGCAGCAATCAGCCCCAGCATTTT
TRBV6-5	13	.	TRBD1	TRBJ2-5	CASSYVTGETQYF	TGTGCCAGCAGTTACGTGACAGGGGAGACCCAGTACTTC
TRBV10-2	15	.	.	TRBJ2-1	CASSPPAAGYNEQFF	TGCGCCAGCAGCCCACCCGCAGCAGGTTACAATGAGCAGTTCTTC
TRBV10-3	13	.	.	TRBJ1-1	CAITSVMNTEAFF	TGTGCCATCACTTCGGTCATGAACACTGAAGCTTTCTTT
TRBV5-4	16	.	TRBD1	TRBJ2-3	CASSPKAGQGTDTQYF	TGTGCCAGCAGCCCAAAGGCAGGACAGGGTACAGATACGCAGTATTTT
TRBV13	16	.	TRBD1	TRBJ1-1	CASSLPTGGSETEAFF	TGTGCCAGCAGCTTACCCACAGGGGGCTCGGAGACTGAAGCTTTCTTT
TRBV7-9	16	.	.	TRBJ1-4	CASSPVGPGWAEKLFF	TGTGCCAGCAGCCCCGTAGGGCCAGGGTGGGCTGAAAAACTGTTTTTT
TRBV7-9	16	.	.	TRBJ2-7	CASSSPGRGGTYEQYF	TGTGCCAGCAGCTCCCCCGGGCGGGGTGGGACCTACGAGCAGTACTTC
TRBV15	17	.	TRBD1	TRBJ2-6	CATSRVIGGFGANVLTF	TGTGCCACCAGCAGGGTCATAGGGGGCTTTGGGGCCAACGTCCTGACTTTC
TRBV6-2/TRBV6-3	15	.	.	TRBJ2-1	CASSPTYLQYNEQFF	TGTGCCAGCAGTCCCACATATCTCCAATACAATGAGCAGTTCTTC
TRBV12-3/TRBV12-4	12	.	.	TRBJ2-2	CASSRTVGELFF	TGTGCCAGCAGCCGGACAGTCGGGGAGCTGTTTTTT
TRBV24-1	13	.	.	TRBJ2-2	CATRDTNTGELFF	TGTGCCACCAGGGACACGAACACCGGGGAGCTGTTTTTT